This T cell receptor (beta chain) stems from a study of T cell repertoires and HLA-DP antigens. The assay was immunoSEQ multiplex PCR, and TCRdb's table has in-frame clones only and misses some. The sample gives approximately 86,000 clones, 86% of which show up once; less than 2% is in the top ten. Note on this clone: As yet, its antigen is unknown.

The trim removed 7 bases at V and 4 bases at J, leaving 9 bases unmatched. There are 14 residues in the CDR3. Germline CDR1 is MNHEY and CDR2 is SVGAGI. Sequencing was done on a sample of CD4+ T cells from PBMCs. This TCR derives from a man between 50 and 59 years old in good health and CMV-seronegative. The V call is TRBV6-5, the J call TRBJ2-7, with TRBD1 matching over 8 bases. CDR3 sequence: CASTPNRGLYEQYF. The CDR3 coding sequence is TGTGCCAGCACTCCGAACAGGGGGTTGTACGAGCAGTACTTC.